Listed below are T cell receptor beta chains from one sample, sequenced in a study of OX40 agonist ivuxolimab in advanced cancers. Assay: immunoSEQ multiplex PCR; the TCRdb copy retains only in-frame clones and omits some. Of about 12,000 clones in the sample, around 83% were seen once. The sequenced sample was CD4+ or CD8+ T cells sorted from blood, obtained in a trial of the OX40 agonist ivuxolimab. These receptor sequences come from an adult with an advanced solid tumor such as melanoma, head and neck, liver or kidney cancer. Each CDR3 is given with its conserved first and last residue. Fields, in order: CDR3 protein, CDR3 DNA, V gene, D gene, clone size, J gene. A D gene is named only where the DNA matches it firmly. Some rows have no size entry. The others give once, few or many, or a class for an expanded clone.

CDR3aa: CASKEQSGTEAFF; CDR3nt: TGTGCCAGTAAAGAACAGTCGGGCACTGAAGCTTTCTTT; v_gene: TRBV19; d_gene: NA; abundance: NA; j_gene: TRBJ1-1
CDR3aa: CASSEGPNTEAFF; CDR3nt: TGTGCCAGCAGTGAGGGACCGAACACTGAAGCTTTCTTT; v_gene: TRBV2; d_gene: NA; abundance: NA; j_gene: TRBJ1-1
CDR3aa: CASSEVGIAGVGYRDTDTQYF; CDR3nt: TGTGCCAGCAGTGAAGTGGGTATAGCGGGAGTAGGATATCGAGACACAGATACGCAGTATTTT; v_gene: TRBV2; d_gene: TRBD2; abundance: NA; j_gene: TRBJ2-3
CDR3aa: CASSLGEDDTQYF; CDR3nt: TGTGCTAGCAGCTTAGGCGAGGATGATACGCAGTATTTT; v_gene: TRBV7-7; d_gene: NA; abundance: NA; j_gene: TRBJ2-3
CDR3aa: CASSLHPGLFPSGANVLTF; CDR3nt: TGTGCCAGCAGCCTTCACCCGGGACTCTTCCCCTCTGGGGCCAACGTCCTGACTTTC; v_gene: TRBV9; d_gene: NA; abundance: NA; j_gene: TRBJ2-6
CDR3aa: CASSLEPSSYNEQFF; CDR3nt: TGTGCCAGTAGTCTAGAGCCGAGCTCCTACAATGAGCAGTTCTTC; v_gene: TRBV19; d_gene: NA; abundance: NA; j_gene: TRBJ2-1
CDR3aa: CASSLGTLPSYNEQFF; CDR3nt: TGTGCCAGCAGCTTGGGGACTCTCCCTTCCTACAATGAGCAGTTCTTC; v_gene: TRBV11-3; d_gene: NA; abundance: NA; j_gene: TRBJ2-1
CDR3aa: CASSEGGDTGELFF; CDR3nt: TGTGCCAGCAGTGAAGGAGGTGACACCGGGGAGCTGTTTTTT; v_gene: TRBV6-1; d_gene: NA; abundance: NA; j_gene: TRBJ2-2
CDR3aa: CASSLPASGFYEQYF; CDR3nt: TGTGCCAGCAGTTTACCCGCTAGCGGGTTCTACGAGCAGTACTTC; v_gene: TRBV28; d_gene: TRBD2; abundance: NA; j_gene: TRBJ2-7
CDR3aa: CASSWGQGIQPQHF; CDR3nt: TGTGCCAGCAGTTGGGGACAGGGGATTCAGCCCCAGCATTTT; v_gene: TRBV28; d_gene: TRBD1; abundance: few; j_gene: TRBJ1-5
CDR3aa: CASSLEIKNYEQYF; CDR3nt: TGTGCCAGCAGCTTGGAAATCAAGAACTACGAGCAGTACTTC; v_gene: TRBV5-6; d_gene: NA; abundance: NA; j_gene: TRBJ2-7